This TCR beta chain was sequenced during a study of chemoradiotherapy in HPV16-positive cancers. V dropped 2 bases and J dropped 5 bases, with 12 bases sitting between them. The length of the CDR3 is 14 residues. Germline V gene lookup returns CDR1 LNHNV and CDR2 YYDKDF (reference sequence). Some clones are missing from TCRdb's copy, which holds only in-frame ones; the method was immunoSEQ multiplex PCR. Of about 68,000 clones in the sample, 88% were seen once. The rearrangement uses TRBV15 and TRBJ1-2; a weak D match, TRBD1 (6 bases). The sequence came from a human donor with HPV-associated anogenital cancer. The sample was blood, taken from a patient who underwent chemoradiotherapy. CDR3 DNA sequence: TGTGCCACCAGCAGATCCTCAGGGGTTTATGGCTACACCTTC. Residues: CATSRSSGVYGYTF.